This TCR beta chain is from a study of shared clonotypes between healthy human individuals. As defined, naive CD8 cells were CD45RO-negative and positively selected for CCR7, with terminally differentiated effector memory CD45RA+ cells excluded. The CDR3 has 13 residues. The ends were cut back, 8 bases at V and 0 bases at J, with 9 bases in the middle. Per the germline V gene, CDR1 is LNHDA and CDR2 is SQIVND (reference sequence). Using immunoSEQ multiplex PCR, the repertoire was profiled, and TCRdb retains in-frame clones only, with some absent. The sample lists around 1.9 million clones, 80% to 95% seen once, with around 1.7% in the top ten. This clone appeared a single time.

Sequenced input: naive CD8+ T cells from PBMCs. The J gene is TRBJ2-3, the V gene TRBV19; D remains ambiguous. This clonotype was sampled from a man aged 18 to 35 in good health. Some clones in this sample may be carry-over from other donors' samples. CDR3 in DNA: TGTGCCAGTGGAATTGGGAGCACAGATACGCAGTATTTT. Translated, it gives CASGIGSTDTQYF.